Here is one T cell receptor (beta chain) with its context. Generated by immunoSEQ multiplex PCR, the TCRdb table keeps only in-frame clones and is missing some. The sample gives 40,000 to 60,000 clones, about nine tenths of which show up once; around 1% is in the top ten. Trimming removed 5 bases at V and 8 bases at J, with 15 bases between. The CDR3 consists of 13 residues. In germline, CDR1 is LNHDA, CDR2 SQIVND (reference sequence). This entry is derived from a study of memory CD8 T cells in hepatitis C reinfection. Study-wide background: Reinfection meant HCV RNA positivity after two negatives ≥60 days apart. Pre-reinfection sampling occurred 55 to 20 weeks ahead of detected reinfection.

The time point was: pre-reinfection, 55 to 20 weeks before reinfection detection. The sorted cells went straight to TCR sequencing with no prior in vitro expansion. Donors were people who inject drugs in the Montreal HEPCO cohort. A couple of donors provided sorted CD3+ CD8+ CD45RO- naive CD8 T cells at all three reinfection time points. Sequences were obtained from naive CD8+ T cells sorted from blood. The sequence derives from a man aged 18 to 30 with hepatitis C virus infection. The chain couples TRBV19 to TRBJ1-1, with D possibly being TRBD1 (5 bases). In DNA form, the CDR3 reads TGTGCCAGTAGTCCTGGGACTCACATGGAAGCTTTCTTT. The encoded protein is CASSPGTHMEAFF.